This T cell receptor beta chain was obtained from a study of blood T cell repertoires in COVID-19. Turning to the study itself: Whether acute or convalescent, the COVID-19 samples came from the United States, Italy and Spain. T cells, B-cell-depleted T cells, or PBMCs provided the cDNA or gDNA that served as material.

Some clones are missing from TCRdb's copy, which holds only in-frame ones; the method was immunoSEQ multiplex PCR. The sample carries about 210,000 clones, about 79% recorded once. Per germline, CDR1 SGHRS and CDR2 YFSETQ. The CDR3 consists of 13 residues. Trimming shortened V by 4 bases and J by 3 bases, and 10 bases separated the two germline ends. This chain connects TRBV5-1 to TRBJ1-1, with D unresolved. Sequencing used peripheral blood. The sequence was collected from a man aged 50 to 60 with active or convalescent COVID-19. CDR3 bases: TGCGCCAGCAGCCCGGGCGGGGACACTGAAGCTTTCTTT. It yields the protein CASSPGGDTEAFF.